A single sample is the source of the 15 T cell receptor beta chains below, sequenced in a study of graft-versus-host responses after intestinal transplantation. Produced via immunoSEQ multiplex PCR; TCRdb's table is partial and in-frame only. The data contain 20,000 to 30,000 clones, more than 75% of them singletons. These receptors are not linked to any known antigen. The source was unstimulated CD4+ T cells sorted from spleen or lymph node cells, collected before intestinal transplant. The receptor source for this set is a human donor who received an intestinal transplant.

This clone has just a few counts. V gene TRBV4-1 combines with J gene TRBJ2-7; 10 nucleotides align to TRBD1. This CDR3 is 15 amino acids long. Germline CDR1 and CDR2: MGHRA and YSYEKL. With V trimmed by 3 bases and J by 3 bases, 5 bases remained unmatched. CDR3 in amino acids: CASSQAGTGVYEQYF. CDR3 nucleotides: TGCGCCAGCAGCCAGGCCGGGACAGGGGTCTACGAGCAGTACTTC.

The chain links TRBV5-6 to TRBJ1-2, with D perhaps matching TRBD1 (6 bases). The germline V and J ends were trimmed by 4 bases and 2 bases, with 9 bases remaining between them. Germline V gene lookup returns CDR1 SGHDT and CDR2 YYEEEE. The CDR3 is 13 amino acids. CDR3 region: CASSLDRNYGYTF. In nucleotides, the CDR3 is TGTGCCAGCAGCCTGGACAGAAACTATGGCTACACCTTC.

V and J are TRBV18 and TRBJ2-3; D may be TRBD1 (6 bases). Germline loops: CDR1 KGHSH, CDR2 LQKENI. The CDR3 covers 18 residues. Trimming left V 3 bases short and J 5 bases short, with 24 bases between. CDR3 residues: CASSPRTGKDGREDTQYF. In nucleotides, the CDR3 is TGTGCCAGCTCACCGCGAACAGGGAAGGATGGGCGAGAAGATACGCAGTATTTT.

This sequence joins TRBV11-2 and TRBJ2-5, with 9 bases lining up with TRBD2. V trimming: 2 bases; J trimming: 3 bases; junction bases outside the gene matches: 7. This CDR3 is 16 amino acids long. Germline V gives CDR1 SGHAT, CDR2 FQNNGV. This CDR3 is CASSLQGLAGEETQYF. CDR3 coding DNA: TGTGCCAGCAGCTTACAGGGACTAGCAGGCGAAGAGACCCAGTACTTC. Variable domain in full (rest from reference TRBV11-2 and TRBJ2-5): EAGVAQSPRYKIIEKRQSVAFWCNPISGHATLYWYQQILGQGPKLLIQFQNNGVVDDSQLPKDRFSAERLKGVDSTLKIQPAKLEDSAVYLCASSLQGLAGEETQYFGPGTRLLVL.

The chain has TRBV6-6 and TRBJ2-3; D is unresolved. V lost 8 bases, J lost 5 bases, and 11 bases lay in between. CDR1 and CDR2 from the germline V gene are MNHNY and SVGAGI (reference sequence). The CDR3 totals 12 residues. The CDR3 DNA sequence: TGTGCCAGCGGTCTCAGGTTAGATACGCAGTATTTT. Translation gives CASGLRLDTQYF.

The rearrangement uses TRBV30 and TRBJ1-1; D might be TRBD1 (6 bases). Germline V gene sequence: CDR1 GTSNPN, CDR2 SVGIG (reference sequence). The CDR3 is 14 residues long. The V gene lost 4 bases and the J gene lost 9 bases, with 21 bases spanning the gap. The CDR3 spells CAWTKPGGALKAFF. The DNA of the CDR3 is TGTGCCTGGACCAAACCGGGGGGGGCGCTTAAAGCTTTCTTT.

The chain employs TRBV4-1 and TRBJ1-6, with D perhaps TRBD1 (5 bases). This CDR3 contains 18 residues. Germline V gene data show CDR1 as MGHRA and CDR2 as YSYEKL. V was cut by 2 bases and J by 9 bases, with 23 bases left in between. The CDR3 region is CASSQRRDGSTYGSPLHF. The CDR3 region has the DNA TGCGCCAGCAGCCAAAGGAGGGACGGCTCTACTTACGGTTCACCCCTCCACTTT.

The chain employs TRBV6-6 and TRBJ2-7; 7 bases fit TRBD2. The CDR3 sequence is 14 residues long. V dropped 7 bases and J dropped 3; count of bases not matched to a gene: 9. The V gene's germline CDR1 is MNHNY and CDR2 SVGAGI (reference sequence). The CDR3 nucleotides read TGTGCCAGCACCAGTCTAGCGGTTCACTACGAGCAGTACTTC. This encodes CASTSLAVHYEQYF.

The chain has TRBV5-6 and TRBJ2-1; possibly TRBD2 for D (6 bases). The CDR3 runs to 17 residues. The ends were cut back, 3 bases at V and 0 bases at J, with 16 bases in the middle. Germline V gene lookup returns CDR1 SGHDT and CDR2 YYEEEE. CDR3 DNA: TGTGCCAGCAGCTCCAAAGGCGGGGCCCGCTCCTACAATGAGCAGTTCTTC. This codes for CASSSKGGARSYNEQFF. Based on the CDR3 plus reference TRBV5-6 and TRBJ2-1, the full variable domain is DAGVTQSPTHLIKTRGQQVTLRCSPKSGHDTVSWYQQALGQGPQFIFQYYEEEERQRGNFPDRFSGHQFPNYSSELNVNALLLGDSALYLCASSSKGGARSYNEQFFGPGTRLTVL.

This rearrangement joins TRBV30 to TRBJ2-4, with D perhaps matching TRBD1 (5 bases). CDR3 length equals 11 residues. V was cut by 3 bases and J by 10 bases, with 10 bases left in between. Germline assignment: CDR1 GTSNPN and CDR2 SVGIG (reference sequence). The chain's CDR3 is CAWSLTGIQYF. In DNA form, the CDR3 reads TGTGCCTGGAGCTTAACAGGTATTCAGTACTTC.

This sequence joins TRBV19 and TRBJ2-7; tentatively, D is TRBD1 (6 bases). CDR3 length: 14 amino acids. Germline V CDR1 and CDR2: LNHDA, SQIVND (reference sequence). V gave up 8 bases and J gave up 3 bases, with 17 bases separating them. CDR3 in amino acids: CASAEGTTLYEQYF. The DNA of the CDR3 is TGTGCCAGTGCCGAAGGGACAACCCTCTACGAGCAGTACTTC.

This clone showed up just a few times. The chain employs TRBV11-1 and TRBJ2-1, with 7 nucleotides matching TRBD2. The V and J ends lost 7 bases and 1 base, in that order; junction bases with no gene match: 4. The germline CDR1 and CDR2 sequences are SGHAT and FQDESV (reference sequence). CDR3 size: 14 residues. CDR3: CASTELASYNEQFF. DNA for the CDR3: TGTGCCAGCACCGAACTAGCGTCCTACAATGAGCAGTTCTTC. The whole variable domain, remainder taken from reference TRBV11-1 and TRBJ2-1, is EAEVAQSPRYKITEKSQAVAFWCDPISGHATLYWYRQILGQGPELLVQFQDESVVDDSQLPKDRFSAERLKGVDSTLKIQPAELGDSAMYLCASTELASYNEQFFGPGTRLTVL.

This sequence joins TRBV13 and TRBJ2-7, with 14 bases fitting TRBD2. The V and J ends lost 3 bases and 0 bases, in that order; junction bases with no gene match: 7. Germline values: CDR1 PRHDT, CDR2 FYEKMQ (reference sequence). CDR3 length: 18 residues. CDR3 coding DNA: TGTGCCAGCAGCTTGGGGACTAGCGGGAGATCCGTCTCCTACGAGCAGTACTTC. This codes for CASSLGTSGRSVSYEQYF.

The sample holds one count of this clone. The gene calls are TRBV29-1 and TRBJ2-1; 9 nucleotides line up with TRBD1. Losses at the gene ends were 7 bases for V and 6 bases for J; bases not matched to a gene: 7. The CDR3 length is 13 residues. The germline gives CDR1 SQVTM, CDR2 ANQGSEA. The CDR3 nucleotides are TGCAGCGCCGGACAGGGGCAGGGCAATGAGCAGTTCTTC. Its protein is CSAGQGQGNEQFF.

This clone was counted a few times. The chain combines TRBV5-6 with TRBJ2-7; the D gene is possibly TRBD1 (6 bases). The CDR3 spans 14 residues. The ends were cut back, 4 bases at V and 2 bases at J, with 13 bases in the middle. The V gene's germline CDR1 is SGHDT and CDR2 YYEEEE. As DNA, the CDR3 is TGTGCCAGCAGCATACGGCCAGGGGCCTACGAGCAGTACTTC. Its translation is CASSIRPGAYEQYF. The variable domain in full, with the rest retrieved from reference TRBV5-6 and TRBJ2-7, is DAGVTQSPTHLIKTRGQQVTLRCSPKSGHDTVSWYQQALGQGPQFIFQYYEEEERQRGNFPDRFSGHQFPNYSSELNVNALLLGDSALYLCASSIRPGAYEQYFGPGTRLTVT.